The 16 T cell receptor beta chains listed next were all sequenced from one sample in a study of blood T cells in healthy people across ages (dated by TCRdb to 2014 to 2015). Library creation used 5' RACE. Sequencer: Illumina HiSeq 2500. A second roughly 6 to 11 cycle PCR used a sample-barcoded 5' primer and a J-beta primer mix. TCRdb reprocessing: public reads trimmed at Q25 with fastp, clones called with MiXCR, in-frame beta chains kept. For every CDR3 protein sequence, its rows merge into one entry that carries the most common genes and DNA. Within this sample are 1.6 million or so distinct CDR3 sequences, with roughly 30% of them counted one time only. About 11% of the sample is held by the ten biggest clonotypes. The sequenced sample consisted of blood. The receptors here all came from a woman aged 30 to 39 in good health.

A word on this clonotype: A much larger clone is a single base away; this may be a read error. The J gene is TRBJ2-3, the V gene TRBV5-1, with D hard to call. CDR3 length equals 15 residues. Trimming took off 3 bases at V and 0 bases at J, with 11 bases between the two ends. Germline loops: CDR1 SGHRS, CDR2 YFSETQ. The CDR3 protein is CASSWADPSTDTQYF. The CDR3 DNA reads as TGCGCCAGCAGCTGGGCGGATCCTAGCACAGATACGCAGTATTTT.

A few counts support this clonotype. The chain has TRBV5-5 and TRBJ2-1, with 9 bases lining up with TRBD1. From germline, CDR1 is SGHKS and CDR2 YYEKEE (reference sequence). Trimming cost V 4 bases and J 8 bases; bases outside gene matches: 10. The CDR3 extends over 15 amino acids. In DNA form, the CDR3 reads TGTGCCAGCAGCCGCGGACAGGGGCGGTTGGATGAGCAGTTCTTC. Translated: CASSRGQGRLDEQFF.

The V call is TRBV27, the J call TRBJ2-7; D unclear. Germline CDR1 is MNHEY and CDR2 is SMNVEV (reference sequence). The V end was cut by 6 bases, the J end by 0 bases, with 12 bases between. The CDR3 loop spans 14 amino acids. CDR3 protein: CASRRTGSSYEQYF. CDR3 bases: TGTGCCAGCAGGCGGACGGGTAGCTCCTACGAGCAGTACTTC.

This clonotype was picked up a small number of times. V is TRBV20-1 and J is TRBJ2-1, with D tentatively TRBD2 (5 bases). Germline V lookup: CDR1 DFQATT, CDR2 SNEGSKA (reference sequence). The length of the CDR3 is 16 residues. V gave up 1 base and J gave up 10 bases, with 23 bases separating them. CDR3 residues: CSARVVPGSSFREQFF. The CDR3 DNA sequence: TGCAGTGCTAGAGTGGTACCGGGGAGCTCCTTTCGGGAGCAGTTCTTC.

The CDR3 loop is CASSLMNPGTSGGRRYEQYF. The CDR3, as DNA: TGTGCCAGCAGTCTGATGAACCCCGGGACTAGCGGGGGCCGACGCTACGAGCAGTACTTC. The chain recombines TRBV27 with TRBJ2-7; 14 bases are a match to TRBD2. V trimming: 5 bases; J trimming: 3 bases; junction bases outside the gene matches: 18. CDR1 is MNHEY, CDR2 SMNVEV, per germline (reference sequence). This CDR3 is built from 20 residues.

This clonotype was detected ten times or more. The chain combines TRBV4-2 with TRBJ2-1; D ambiguous. Germline CDR1 is LGHNA and CDR2 is YNFKEQ. Trimming took off 5 bases at V and 5 bases at J, with 4 bases between the two ends. This CDR3 is 11 amino acids long. The CDR3 bases are TGTGCCAGCAGCAACCACAATGAGCAGTTCTTC. As protein: CASSNHNEQFF.

As DNA, the CDR3 is TGTGCCACCAGCAAGGACGGGGCACGTGGGATCTACAATGAGCAGTTCTTC. It specifies CATSKDGARGIYNEQFF. The V gene is TRBV15, the J gene TRBJ2-1; the D call may be TRBD1 or TRBD2 (5 bases each). The germline gives CDR1 LNHNV, CDR2 YYDKDF (reference sequence). V was shortened by 4 bases and J by 3 bases, with 19 bases between the two germline ends. CDR3 size: 17 residues.

Comment on this clonotype: The junction departs from the called germline gene at one end, perhaps through a read error. CDR3 in amino acids: CVSSLITQATNYGYTF. CDR3 coding DNA: TGTGTCAGCAGTTTGATCACTCAAGCAACTAACTATGGCTACACCTTC. The chain has TRBV28 and TRBJ1-2; no firm D call. The CDR3 is made up of 16 amino acids. Looked up from germline, CDR1 is MDHEN and CDR2 is SYDVKM.

The rearrangement uses TRBV12-3 or TRBV12-4 and TRBJ2-2; D not resolved. CDR3 size: 17 residues. V lost 1 base and J lost 6, with 18 bases in between. The CDR3 DNA is TGTGCCAGCAGTTTAGAGGACCTAGTGGTGTATGCCGGGGAGCTGTTTTTT. As protein: CASSLEDLVVYAGELFF.

V gene TRBV11-2 combines with J gene TRBJ2-3; 12 bases fit TRBD2. The germline gives CDR1 SGHAT, CDR2 FQNNGV. V gave up 2 bases and J gave up 3 bases; unmatched junction bases: 6. This CDR3 has 17 residues. CDR3 coding DNA: TGTGCCAGCAGCTTAAGACTAGCGGGAGTTCGGACAGATACGCAGTATTTT. It translates to CASSLRLAGVRTDTQYF.

This clonotype was detected only a few times. The J gene is TRBJ1-4, the V gene TRBV7-9; D remains unclear. Trimming removed 5 bases from V and 8 bases from J, with 6 bases in between. This CDR3 spans 11 amino acids. Germline V gives CDR1 SEHNR, CDR2 FQNEAQ (reference sequence). CDR3 DNA sequence: TGTGCCAGCAGCGCCCCGGAAAAACTGTTTTTT. This sequence encodes CASSAPEKLFF. Complete variable domain (other parts from reference TRBV7-9 and TRBJ1-4): DTGVSQNPRHKITKRGQNVTFRCDPISEHNRLYWYRQTLGQGPEFLTYFQNEAQLEKSRLLSDRFSAERPKGSFSTLEIQRTEQGDSAMYLCASSAPEKLFFGSGTQLSVL.

The V gene is TRBV20-1, the J gene TRBJ1-1, with D perhaps TRBD1 (6 bases). The germline gives CDR1 DFQATT, CDR2 SNEGSKA (reference sequence). V was cut by 5 bases and J by 1 base, with 14 bases left in between. There are 14 residues in the CDR3. The CDR3 DNA follows: TGCAGTGCTCCCTACAGGGCTGCGAACACTGAAGCTTTCTTT. Its translation: CSAPYRAANTEAFF.

The rearrangement uses TRBV21-1 and TRBJ2-3; the table's D call, TRBD2, has no DNA check behind it. TRBV21-1 is a recognized pseudogene. This CDR3 is built from 15 residues. DNA for the CDR3: TGTGCCAGCAGCAAACCTAGCGGGGGGGAGGATACGCAGTATTTT. Its protein product is CASSKPSGGEDTQYF.

This clonotype was seen more than once but under ten times. A much larger clone differs from this one at a single base, so this may be a read error. This CDR3 reads CATSARDTQYF. For the CDR3, the DNA is TGTGCCACCTCCGCCCGAGATACGCAGTATTTT. The V call is TRBV10-3, the J call TRBJ2-3; D gene uncertain. The CDR3 has 11 residues. Germline CDR1 and CDR2: ENHRY and SYGVKD. V lost 10 bases to trimming and J lost 5 bases, with 10 bases between them.

V usage is TRBV5-1 and J usage is TRBJ2-3; the D gene is possibly TRBD2 (5 bases). With 6 bases removed from V and 1 base from J, the gap between germline ends came to 12 bases. The CDR3 covers 14 residues. The germline V gene encodes CDR1 SGHRS and CDR2 YFSETQ. CDR3 DNA: TGCGCCAGCACCAAGGAGGCTCGCACAGATACGCAGTATTTT. This sequence encodes CASTKEARTDTQYF.

This clonotype was observed a few times. This chain uses TRBV6-4 with TRBJ2-7; 7 bases fit TRBD2. The junction had 14 bases not matched to a gene; V was cut back by 0 bases and J by 3 bases. This CDR3 region has 18 residues. From germline, CDR1 is MRHNA and CDR2 SNTAGT. The CDR3 region is CASSDSHGGREPFYEQYF. For the CDR3, the DNA is TGTGCCAGCAGTGACTCCCACGGGGGGAGGGAACCATTCTACGAGCAGTACTTC.